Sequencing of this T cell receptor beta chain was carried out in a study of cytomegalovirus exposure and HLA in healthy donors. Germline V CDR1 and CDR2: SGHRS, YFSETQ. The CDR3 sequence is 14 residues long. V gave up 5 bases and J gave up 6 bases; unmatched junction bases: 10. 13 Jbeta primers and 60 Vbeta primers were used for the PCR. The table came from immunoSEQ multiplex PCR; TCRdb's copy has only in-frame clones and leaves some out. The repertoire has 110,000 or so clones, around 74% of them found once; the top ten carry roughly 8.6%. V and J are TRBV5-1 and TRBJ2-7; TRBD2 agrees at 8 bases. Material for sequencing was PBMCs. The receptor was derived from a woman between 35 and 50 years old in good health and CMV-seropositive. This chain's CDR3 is CASSRGGVRFEQYF. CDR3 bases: TGCGCCAGCAGTCGGGGGGGAGTAAGGTTCGAGCAGTACTTC.